These 2 T cell receptor beta chains originate from one sample sequenced in a study of shared clonotypes between healthy human individuals (dated by TCRdb to 2018 to 2021). Receptors were amplified or captured by the immunoSEQ multiplex PCR assay. The table was pulled from immuneACCESS by TCRdb, which kept in-frame rearrangements only. Such tables lose some clones; where checked, under half of the loss comes from unresolved V genes, and the rest has no known cause. The sample has hundreds of thousands of clones on record, approximately 75% of them singletons. The ten biggest clones cover under 2% of the sample. The sample was memory CD4+ T cells sorted from blood. Reading the label with the study, this specimen's cell subset or site is: CD45RA-negative fraction. All receptors derive from a woman younger than 45 in good health.

The chain carries TRBV7-9 and TRBJ2-3; TRBD2 matches 10 bases. CDR1 is SEHNR, CDR2 FQNEAQ, per germline (reference sequence). This CDR3 contains 16 residues. J lost 3 bases, V lost 5 bases, and 8 bases had no gene match. CDR3 protein: CASSEDEGLATDTQYF. The CDR3 DNA sequence: TGTGCCAGCAGCGAAGACGAGGGACTAGCGACAGATACGCAGTATTTT.

The rearrangement joins TRBV19 to TRBJ2-7; 13 bases line up with TRBD2. Germline assignment: CDR1 LNHDA and CDR2 SQIVND (reference sequence). Trimming removed 1 base from V and 4 bases from J; junction bases left unmatched: 7. CDR3 length equals 17 residues. CDR3 in DNA: TGTGCCAGTAGTATAGGACTAGCGGGAGGAAGAAGGTACGAGCAGTACTTC. This encodes CASSIGLAGGRRYEQYF.